Detailed here is one TCR beta chain. These data originate in a study of blood T cell dynamics during melanoma immunotherapy. Generated by immunoSEQ multiplex PCR, the TCRdb table keeps only in-frame clones and is missing some. The sample has roughly 14,000 clones, approximately 88% seen once. Germline-derived CDR1 and CDR2 are SGHRS and YFSETQ. CDR3 length: 14 amino acids. Trimming cost V 4 bases and J 11 bases; bases outside gene matches: 15. Regarding time point: week 3, after first cycle of checkpoint inhibitor. Response was assessed by RECIST 1.1 at 12 weeks, except a couple of rapid progressors. The source material was blood, sampled from a patient treated with checkpoint blockade. The J gene is TRBJ2-7, the V gene TRBV5-1, with 7 bases lining up with TRBD2. The receptor comes from a human donor with melanoma. CDR3 residues: CASSRDGAAGEKYF. The CDR3 DNA reads as TGCGCCAGCAGCCGGGACGGGGCGGCGGGGGAGAAGTACTTC.